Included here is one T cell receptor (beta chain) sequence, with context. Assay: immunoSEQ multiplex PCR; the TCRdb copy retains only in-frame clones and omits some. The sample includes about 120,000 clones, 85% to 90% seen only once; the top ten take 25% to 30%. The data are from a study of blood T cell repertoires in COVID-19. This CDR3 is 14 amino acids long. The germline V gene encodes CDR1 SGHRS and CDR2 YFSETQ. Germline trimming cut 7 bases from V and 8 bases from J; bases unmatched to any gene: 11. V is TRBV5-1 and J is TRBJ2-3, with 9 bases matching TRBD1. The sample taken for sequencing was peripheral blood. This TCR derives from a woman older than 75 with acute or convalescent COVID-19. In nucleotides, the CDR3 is TGCGCCAGCTTAGGACAGGGGCGGGGAGGTACGCAGTATTTT. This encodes CASLGQGRGGTQYF.